The clone carrying this T cell receptor beta chain was found once. A read error may account for a junction end that differs from germline. With random hexamers, reverse transcription was performed on roughly 0.5 to 1 ug of RNA. TCR beta CDR3 was amplified by immunoSEQ multiplex PCR. This amplification extended across 54 Vbeta and 13 Jbeta segments. TCRdb fed the immunoSEQ multiplex PCR reads into MiXCR, producing one record per CDR3 protein. Altogether 330,000 or so distinct CDR3 sequences are present, 75% to 85% being singletons, with the ten largest covering roughly 0.21%. This sample is part of a study of CD8 T cells in Susac syndrome. CDR1 is MNHEY and CDR2 is SVGAGI in the germline V gene. CDR3 length: 15 residues. Purification of the CD8+ and CD4+ T cells relied on negative isolation, and TEMRA cells underwent FACS enrichment.

The sequenced sample consisted of CD8+ T cells from PBMCs. The TCR originated in a human donor with multiple sclerosis. The rearrangement links TRBV6-5 to TRBJ2-7, with D maybe TRBD2 (5 bases). CDR3 bases: TGTGCCAGCTGTTACTCGGGCGGGCGGCACTACGAGCAGTACTTC. It yields the protein CASCYSGGRHYEQYF.